This TCR beta chain was recorded in a study of blood T cells in healthy people across ages. Study findings and constraints: Both naive CD4+ cell counts and diversity were greater in long-lived donors than in aged donors.

No fewer than 6 micrograms of total RNA were isolated from every sample. A second PCR of 7 to 11 cycles used a sample-barcoded 5' primer and a J-beta primer mix. Each cDNA was tagged by a template-switch adaptor containing 12 random nucleotides. MiXCR was run by TCRdb on the 5' RACE reads, yielding one entry per CDR3 protein. Of about 1.1 million distinct CDR3 sequences in the sample, roughly two fifths are singletons; the top ten hold around 14%. In germline, CDR1 is SQVTM, CDR2 ANQGSEA. V was cut by 6 bases and J by 2 bases, with 13 bases left in between. The CDR3 runs 13 residues. Comment on this clonotype: Its antigen remains unknown.

The sequence came from a young man in good health. The V call is TRBV29-1, the J call TRBJ1-1; D gene ambiguous. The sample consisted of blood. The CDR3: CSVKGQANTEAFF. In nucleotides, the CDR3 is TGCAGCGTAAAAGGCCAGGCTAACACTGAAGCTTTCTTT.